The 25 T cell receptor beta chains below come from one sample, sequenced in a study of blood T cell repertoires in COVID-19. Profiled with immunoSEQ multiplex PCR; TCRdb holds only in-frame clones, not every one. There are about 300,000 clones in the sample; more than 80% occur only once, and around 6.6% lies in the top ten. Sequencing was done on a sample of peripheral blood. The receptors derive from a young man who had recovered from COVID-19.

The chain recombines TRBV6-5 with TRBJ2-2, with D hard to call. Germline V gene sequence: CDR1 MNHEY, CDR2 SVGAGI. V lost 0 bases to trimming and J lost 2 bases, with 7 bases between them. The CDR3 totals 15 residues. In DNA, the CDR3 is TGTGCCAGCAGTTACTCGTCCTATAACACCGGGGAGCTGTTTTTT. It specifies CASSYSSYNTGELFF.

CDR3 residues: CSVPRDSHNEQFF. DNA for the CDR3: TGCAGCGTTCCGAGGGACAGTCACAATGAGCAGTTCTTC. The V gene is TRBV29-1, the J gene TRBJ2-1; 7 nucleotides agree with TRBD1. Unmatched junction bases numbered 6, after V lost 5 bases and J lost 5 bases. CDR1 and CDR2 from the germline V gene are SQVTM and ANQGSEA. This CDR3 comprises 13 residues.

Details on this clone: Additional DNA sequences in this sample encode the identical CDR3. V gene TRBV19 combines with J gene TRBJ2-7, with 11 bases that match TRBD1. This CDR3 region has 14 residues. V lost 7 bases and J lost 3; bases outside the gene matches: 5. Germline V CDR1 and CDR2: LNHDA, SQIVND (reference sequence). The CDR3 loop is CASTPGTGGYEQYF. The CDR3 nucleotides are TGTGCCAGTACCCCAGGGACAGGGGGCTACGAGCAGTACTTC.

The chain uses TRBV2 and TRBJ2-1; no firm D call. Germline assignment: CDR1 SNHLY and CDR2 FYNNEI. The V gene lost 3 bases and the J gene lost 2 bases, with 14 bases spanning the gap. The CDR3 is made up of 16 amino acids. The CDR3 coding sequence is TGTGCCAGCAGTGACTTCGCCCGAGGTGCCTACAATGAGCAGTTCTTC. Translated: CASSDFARGAYNEQFF.

V gene TRBV3-1 (or the pseudogene TRBV3-2) combines with J gene TRBJ1-2; D gene uncertain. Trimming removed 3 bases at V and 4 bases at J, with 12 bases between. The CDR3 runs to 14 residues. The germline CDR1 and CDR2 sequences are LGHDT and YNNKEL (reference sequence). The CDR3 DNA reads TGTGCCAGCAGCCACGTCGGGGAGTCCTATGGCTACACCTTC. Amino acids: CASSHVGESYGYTF.

The chain links TRBV6-2 or TRBV6-3 to TRBJ1-2; a weak D match, TRBD1 (6 bases). The length of the CDR3 is 14 residues. In germline, CDR1 is MNHEY, CDR2 SVGEGT. Trimming removed 6 bases from V and 9 bases from J, with 20 bases in between. CDR3 protein: CASSRRDIVISYTF. As DNA, the CDR3 is TGTGCCAGCAGCCGAAGGGACATAGTTATTAGCTACACCTTC.

The rearrangement links TRBV7-9 to TRBJ1-4, with TRBD1 matching over 8 bases. J gave up 7 bases and V 5 bases, and 12 bases lay outside the gene matches. There are 16 residues in the CDR3. Germline CDR1 is SEHNR and CDR2 is FQNEAQ (reference sequence). CDR3 sequence: CASSHRFGDRSEKLFF. DNA of the CDR3: TGTGCCAGCAGCCACAGGTTTGGGGACAGGAGTGAAAAACTGTTTTTT.

The chain carries TRBV9 and TRBJ2-7, with 8 bases that match TRBD1. The ends lost 7 bases at V and 3 bases at J; junction bases unmatched: 6. Germline V gene data show CDR1 as SGDLS and CDR2 as YYNGEE. The CDR3 covers 13 residues. The CDR3 region has the DNA TGTGCCAGCGCCAGGGGGCTCAACTACGAGCAGTACTTC. It codes for CASARGLNYEQYF.

This chain joins TRBV30 and TRBJ2-1; TRBD1 matches at 8 bases. The trim removed 7 bases at V and 5 bases at J, leaving 7 bases unmatched. The CDR3 runs 13 residues. The germline V gene has CDR1 GTSNPN and CDR2 SVGIG (reference sequence). CDR3 sequence (DNA): TGTGCCTCGTCCGGGACAGGTGACAATGAGCAGTTCTTC. Translating it yields CASSGTGDNEQFF. The full variable domain, its missing parts supplied by reference TRBV30 and TRBJ2-1, is SQTIHQWPATLVQPVGSPLSLECTVEGTSNPNLYWYRQAAGRGLQLLFYSVGIGQISSEVPQNLSASRPQDRQFILSSKKLLLSDSGFYLCASSGTGDNEQFFGPGTRLTVL.

This rearrangement joins TRBV6-2 or TRBV6-3 to TRBJ1-2; 7 bases fit TRBD1. The CDR3 extends over 14 amino acids. From germline, CDR1 is MNHEY and CDR2 SVGEGT. Trimming removed 6 bases from V and 3 bases from J; junction bases left unmatched: 7. CDR3 residues: CASSSIGTDYGYTF. The DNA for the CDR3 is TGTGCCAGCAGCTCTATCGGGACAGACTATGGCTACACCTTC.

The chain employs TRBV6-5 and TRBJ2-7, with TRBD2 matching 11 bases. J lost 2 bases, V lost 2 bases, and 5 bases had no gene match. Per the germline V gene, CDR1 is MNHEY and CDR2 is SVGAGI. The CDR3 loop spans 16 amino acids. The DNA of the CDR3 is TGTGCCAGCAGTTACGAGCTAGCGGGGGGCGCCTACGAGCAGTACTTC. Its protein is CASSYELAGGAYEQYF.

V is TRBV19 and J is TRBJ1-5; 7 bases are a match to TRBD1. The CDR3 runs 15 residues. Per the germline V gene, CDR1 is LNHDA and CDR2 is SQIVND (reference sequence). The ends lost 4 bases at V and 2 bases at J; junction bases unmatched: 5. In nucleotides, the CDR3 is TGTGCCAGTAGTACGCTCGGACAGGGCAATCAGCCCCAGCATTTT. This translates into CASSTLGQGNQPQHF.

This chain joins TRBV5-4 and TRBJ2-2; no reliable D call. Trimming removed 2 bases at V and 4 bases at J, with 9 bases between. This CDR3 region has 14 residues. Germline V CDR1 and CDR2: SGHNT, YYREEE (reference sequence). DNA for the CDR3: TGTGCCAGCAGCTTCGAGGAAGTCACCGGGGAGCTGTTTTTT. Its protein is CASSFEEVTGELFF.

The chain carries TRBV5-1 and TRBJ2-7; 9 nucleotides agree with TRBD1. The CDR3 consists of 14 residues. V shed 4 bases, J shed 6 bases, and the junction held 8 bases outside the gene matches. CDR1 is SGHRS and CDR2 is YFSETQ in the germline V gene. CDR3 in amino acids: CASSHGQGSVEQYF. DNA for the CDR3: TGCGCCAGCAGCCATGGACAGGGGTCCGTCGAGCAGTACTTC.

This rearrangement joins TRBV3-1 (or the pseudogene TRBV3-2) to TRBJ2-1; 11 bases agree with TRBD2. The V and J ends lost 1 base and 9 bases, in that order; junction bases with no gene match: 8. The CDR3 length is 16 residues. Germline V lookup: CDR1 LGHDT, CDR2 YNNKEL (reference sequence). CDR3 DNA: TGTGCCAGCAGCCAAGGAGATAGCGGGAGGGCCGTTGAGCAGTTCTTC. It translates to CASSQGDSGRAVEQFF.

The V and J genes are TRBV7-3 and TRBJ1-1, with a possible D match to TRBD1 (6 bases). The germline gives CDR1 SGHTA, CDR2 FQGTGA. Between the trimmed V and J ends, which lost 3 bases and 6 bases, there was a span of 11 bases. CDR3 length: 13 residues. The CDR3 DNA follows: TGTGCCAGCAGCTTTGGGGGCGGCCCTGAAGCTTTCTTT. Its protein is CASSFGGGPEAFF.

Concerning this clone: The same CDR3 can be traced to other DNA sequences in this sample. This sequence joins TRBV5-1 and TRBJ1-4; possibly TRBD1 for D (5 bases). The CDR3 totals 16 residues. The ends were cut back, 0 bases at V and 2 bases at J, with 11 bases in the middle. The germline V gene has CDR1 SGHRS and CDR2 YFSETQ. CDR3 protein: CASSLAPRATNEKLFF. Here the CDR3 DNA reads TGCGCCAGCAGCTTGGCCCCCAGGGCGACTAATGAAAAACTGTTTTTT.

The chain employs TRBV30 and TRBJ1-2; D remains unclear. The CDR3 has 12 residues. V was clipped by 2 bases and J by 2 bases, with 6 bases between them. Germline assignment: CDR1 GTSNPN and CDR2 SVGIG (reference sequence). CDR3 loop: CAWSNSNYGYTF. CDR3 nucleotides: TGTGCCTGGAGTAACTCAAACTATGGCTACACCTTC.

The chain recombines TRBV9 with TRBJ1-1, with 7 bases matching TRBD1. Trimming cost V 4 bases and J 6 bases; bases outside gene matches: 12. The CDR3 is made up of 15 amino acids. Germline values: CDR1 SGDLS, CDR2 YYNGEE. CDR3 protein: CASSTRQGGPAEAFF. CDR3 in DNA: TGTGCCAGCAGCACCAGACAGGGCGGGCCGGCTGAAGCTTTCTTT. Looking up the rest from reference TRBV9 and TRBJ1-1 gives the full variable domain: DSGVTQTPKHLITATGQRVTLRCSPRSGDLSVYWYQQSLDQGLQFLIQYYNGEERAKGNILERFSAQQFPDLHSELNLSSLELGDSALYFCASSTRQGGPAEAFFGQGTRLTVV.

This clone appeared once. The chain combines TRBV28 with TRBJ1-1, with TRBD1 matching over 8 bases. This CDR3 region has 16 residues. CDR1 and CDR2 (germline): MDHEN, SYDVKM. Losses at the gene ends were 3 bases for V and 4 bases for J; bases not matched to a gene: 10. The CDR3 DNA reads as TGTGCCAGCAGTTTCAGGGGGCTCCCAGGAGGCACTGAAGCTTTCTTT. It translates to CASSFRGLPGGTEAFF.

The chain uses TRBV7-9 and TRBJ1-2; D ambiguous. V lost 4 bases and J lost 8, with 11 bases in between. Per the germline V gene, CDR1 is SEHNR and CDR2 is FQNEAQ (reference sequence). CDR3 length: 12 residues. CDR3 nucleotides: TGTGCCAGCAGCTCAGGCGCCGGAGGCTACACCTTC. Amino acids: CASSSGAGGYTF.

The rearrangement links TRBV29-1 to TRBJ2-1, with D uncertain. Trimming shortened V by 4 bases and J by 1 base, and 11 bases separated the two germline ends. The CDR3 has 14 residues. Per germline, CDR1 SQVTM and CDR2 ANQGSEA. The CDR3 DNA is TGCAGCGTTGTTCAGTTCAATTCCTACAATGAGCAGTTCTTC. Protein product: CSVVQFNSYNEQFF.

The chain recombines TRBV18 with TRBJ2-5; 9 bases are shared with TRBD1. The J segment lost 1 base and the V segment lost 5 bases, leaving 2 bases of the junction unmatched. Per germline, CDR1 KGHSH and CDR2 LQKENI. This CDR3 spans 14 amino acids. This CDR3 reads CASSGTGTQETQYF. The CDR3 DNA follows: TGTGCCAGCTCAGGGACAGGGACCCAAGAGACCCAGTACTTC.

The rearrangement joins TRBV6-2 or TRBV6-3 to TRBJ1-1; TRBD1 might be the D (5 bases). The CDR3 runs 13 residues. V gave up 3 bases and J gave up 9 bases, with 14 bases separating them. Germline values: CDR1 MNHEY, CDR2 SVGEGT. In nucleotides, the CDR3 is TGTGCCAGCAGTTATGAGGTGGGGCAGAAAGCTTTCTTT. It is translated as CASSYEVGQKAFF.

This chain connects TRBV11-1 to TRBJ1-1; D perhaps matches TRBD1 (5 bases). Per the germline V gene, CDR1 is SGHAT and CDR2 is FQDESV (reference sequence). Trimming removed 3 bases at V and 0 bases at J, with 8 bases between. This CDR3 region has 14 residues. The CDR3 DNA reads as TGTGCCAGCAGCTTGGGGGGAATGAACACTGAAGCTTTCTTT. This codes for CASSLGGMNTEAFF.